The following is a T cell receptor (beta chain) sequence with its context. The method was immunoSEQ multiplex PCR; TCRdb's version includes in-frame clones alone and lacks a portion of them. The repertoire holds roughly 28,000 clones, 90% to 95% seen once, with around 4.6% in the top ten. This sample is drawn from a study of T cells in tuberculosis. Between the trimmed V and J ends, which lost 5 bases and 6 bases, there was a span of 12 bases. The CDR3 totals 13 residues. CDR1 is MDHEN and CDR2 is SYDVKM in the germline V gene. The rearrangement uses TRBV28 and TRBJ2-3; D is undetermined. This TCR was recovered from a donor aged 10-29 years with latent tuberculosis or without tuberculosis infection. The sequencing input was PBMCs. The CDR3 nucleotides read TGTGCCAGCAGTACCTTCTCGCGGGATACGCAGTATTTT. Encoded protein: CASSTFSRDTQYF.